This passage covers 25 T cell receptor beta chains from one sample sequenced in a study of T cell responses to AZD1222 COVID-19 vaccine. Produced via immunoSEQ multiplex PCR; TCRdb's table is partial and in-frame only. The sample has around 180,000 clones, approximately 92% seen once. The sequenced sample was peripheral blood, obtained on day 0 of AZD1222 vaccination. All receptors come from an adult in good health.

V and J are TRBV5-5 and TRBJ2-3, with D perhaps matching TRBD1 (5 bases). V lost 4 bases, J lost 0 bases, and 9 bases lay in between. CDR1 and CDR2 (germline): SGHKS, YYEKEE (reference sequence). CDR3 length equals 14 residues. The CDR3 DNA follows: TGTGCCAGCAGCAACCCAGGGAGCACAGATACGCAGTATTTT. It yields the protein CASSNPGSTDTQYF. The full variable domain, completed using reference TRBV5-5 and TRBJ2-3, is DAGVTQSPTHLIKTRGQQVTLRCSPISGHKSVSWYQQVLGQGPQFIFQYYEKEERGRGNFPDRFSARQFPNYSSELNVNALLLGDSALYLCASSNPGSTDTQYFGPGTRLTVL.

The gene calls are TRBV10-1 and TRBJ2-4; D remains unclear. Germline V gene sequence: CDR1 WNHNN, CDR2 SYGVQD (reference sequence). The CDR3 sequence is 12 residues long. Trimming removed 5 bases from V and 9 bases from J, with 11 bases in between. For the CDR3, the DNA is TGCGCCAGCAGTTCTGGTCCAGGCATTCAGTACTTC. It translates to CASSSGPGIQYF.

The V call is TRBV19, the J call TRBJ1-5, with D possibly TRBD1 on 5 matching bases. The CDR3 is 15 residues long. CDR1 LNHDA and CDR2 SQIVND come from the germline V gene (reference sequence). Trimming cost V 7 bases and J 1 base, with 14 bases left between them. CDR3 sequence reads: CASTPGGLSNQPQHF. DNA of the CDR3: TGTGCCAGTACCCCCGGGGGGTTAAGCAATCAGCCCCAGCATTTT.

This clone was recorded only once. The chain is built from TRBV18 and TRBJ1-2, with D maybe TRBD1 (6 bases). The CDR3 extends over 12 amino acids. Per germline, CDR1 KGHSH and CDR2 LQKENI. Trimming took off 3 bases at V and 7 bases at J, with 9 bases between the two ends. CDR3: CASSPDRTGYTF. The DNA for the CDR3 is TGTGCCAGCTCACCTGACAGGACTGGCTACACCTTC.

This rearrangement joins TRBV27 to TRBJ1-1; D remains ambiguous. This CDR3 is 14 amino acids long. Germline CDR1 is MNHEY and CDR2 is SMNVEV (reference sequence). V dropped 7 bases and J dropped 6 bases, with 18 bases sitting between them. The CDR3 protein is CASIPWTAGAEAFF. CDR3 nucleotide sequence: TGTGCCAGCATCCCCTGGACGGCCGGGGCTGAAGCTTTCTTT.

J is TRBJ1-1 and V is TRBV7-9; 9 bases map to TRBD1. CDR3 size: 13 residues. CDR1 and CDR2 (germline): SEHNR, FQNEAQ (reference sequence). CDR3 sequence: CAIRRGTGTEAFF. The CDR3 region has the DNA TGTGCGATCAGACGCGGGACAGGGACTGAAGCTTTCTTT.

The chain employs TRBV7-9 and TRBJ1-2; 8 bases are a match to TRBD1. V gave up 5 bases and J gave up 7 bases; unmatched junction bases: 3. Germline CDR1 is SEHNR and CDR2 is FQNEAQ (reference sequence). There are 12 residues in the CDR3. The CDR3, as DNA: TGTGCCAGCAGCCAGGACAGGGCTGGCTACACCTTC. Its protein is CASSQDRAGYTF.

This clone was found a few times. The chain is built from TRBV5-1 and TRBJ2-2; D is perhaps TRBD2 (6 bases). Trimming took off 6 bases at V and 1 base at J, with 13 bases between the two ends. The CDR3 is made up of 15 amino acids. CDR1 SGHRS and CDR2 YFSETQ come from the germline V gene. In DNA, the CDR3 is TGCGCCAGCAAGACTGGTAGCGGGAACACCGGGGAGCTGTTTTTT. The encoded protein is CASKTGSGNTGELFF. The whole variable domain, remainder taken from reference TRBV5-1 and TRBJ2-2, is KAGVTQTPRYLIKTRGQQVTLSCSPISGHRSVSWYQQTPGQGLQFLFEYFSETQRNKGNFPGRFSGRQFSNSRSEMNVSTLELGDSALYLCASKTGSGNTGELFFGEGSRLTVL.

CDR3 DNA sequence: TGTGCCAGCAGCGTAGTCGCAGGGATCAACACCGGGGAGCTGTTTTTT. Residues: CASSVVAGINTGELFF. The V call is TRBV9, the J call TRBJ2-2, with D possibly TRBD1 on 5 matching bases. Germline CDR1 SGDLS, CDR2 YYNGEE. The CDR3 spans 16 residues. V shed 0 bases and J shed 2 bases, with 11 bases lying between them.

The rearrangement links TRBV19 to TRBJ1-1; D is perhaps TRBD1 (6 bases). The germline gives CDR1 LNHDA, CDR2 SQIVND (reference sequence). The CDR3 is 16 residues long. Trimming left V 2 bases short and J 4 bases short, with 17 bases between. The CDR3 region is CASSIRRGRGRTEAFF. The CDR3 nucleotides are TGTGCCAGTAGTATAAGGAGAGGCAGGGGCCGCACTGAAGCTTTCTTT.

The V gene is TRBV27, the J gene TRBJ2-5, with 8 bases identical to TRBD2. Looked up from germline, CDR1 is MNHEY and CDR2 is SMNVEV (reference sequence). The CDR3 covers 15 residues. J lost 4 bases, V lost 5 bases, and 9 bases had no gene match. The CDR3 is CASSGTGGARETQYF. CDR3 in DNA: TGTGCCAGCAGTGGGACCGGGGGGGCGCGAGAGACCCAGTACTTC.

This sequence joins TRBV5-8 and TRBJ1-2; D is unresolved. Trimming took 5 bases from V and 1 from J, leaving 18 bases between them. The CDR3 totals 16 residues. Germline CDR1 and CDR2: SGHTS and YDEGEE. The CDR3 DNA is TGTGCCAGCAGGCTTCGCTTCGGAGGGTTTAACTATGGCTACACCTTC. Its protein is CASRLRFGGFNYGYTF.

The genes are TRBV4-3 and TRBJ1-1; D gene uncertain. Germline assignment: CDR1 LGHNA and CDR2 YSLEER. The CDR3 is made up of 15 amino acids. V was trimmed by 4 bases and J by 1 base, leaving 13 bases between them. This CDR3 reads CASSPEGGSNTEAFF. The CDR3 bases are TGCGCCAGCAGCCCAGAGGGAGGGTCGAACACTGAAGCTTTCTTT.

The genes are TRBV28 and TRBJ1-2, with D hard to call. CDR1 and CDR2 (germline): MDHEN, SYDVKM. Trimming pared 6 bases from V and 8 bases from J, leaving 19 bases between. The CDR3 length is 14 residues. DNA of the CDR3: TGTGCCAGCAGCCCCCCCGAGAGGACGGGGGGCTACACCTTC. Its translation is CASSPPERTGGYTF.

This clone was counted once. This sequence joins TRBV4-2 and TRBJ2-1, with D tentatively TRBD1 (6 bases). Trimming stripped 3 bases from V and 5 bases from J, with 17 bases between. The germline V gene encodes CDR1 LGHNA and CDR2 YNFKEQ. The CDR3 covers 16 residues. The CDR3 bases are TGTGCCAGCAGCCAGAGGGTCCAGGGGAGCCACAATGAGCAGTTCTTC. Its protein is CASSQRVQGSHNEQFF.

The genes are TRBV19 and TRBJ1-2; D remains ambiguous. V lost 3 bases, J lost 6 bases, and 14 bases lay in between. The CDR3 covers 14 residues. Per germline, CDR1 LNHDA and CDR2 SQIVND (reference sequence). The chain's CDR3 is CASSIGRRVHGYTF. The DNA of the CDR3 is TGTGCCAGTAGTATTGGGCGTCGGGTCCATGGCTACACCTTC.

This chain joins TRBV30 and TRBJ1-1; no firm D call. Trimming left V 4 bases short and J 10 bases short, with 13 bases between. This CDR3 region has 11 residues. CDR1 is GTSNPN and CDR2 is SVGIG in the germline V gene (reference sequence). CDR3 DNA sequence: TGTGCCTGGACTATGAGACTTGGAGCTTTCTTT. It is translated as CAWTMRLGAFF. The full variable domain, rest sourced from reference TRBV30 and TRBJ1-1, is SQTIHQWPATLVQPVGSPLSLECTVEGTSNPNLYWYRQAAGRGLQLLFYSVGIGQISSEVPQNLSASRPQDRQFILSSKKLLLSDSGFYLCAWTMRLGAFFGQGTRLTVV.

V and J are TRBV24-1 and TRBJ2-1; TRBD2 agrees at 7 bases. The CDR3 totals 13 residues. The germline CDR1 and CDR2 sequences are KGHDR and SFDVKD. Trimming took 5 bases from V and 5 from J; bases not matched to a gene: 2. DNA for the CDR3: TGTGCCACCAGTGCGGCGGGGGACAATGAGCAGTTCTTC. It codes for CATSAAGDNEQFF.

The chain employs TRBV9 and TRBJ1-6, with 7 bases matching TRBD1. V lost 2 bases and J lost 10; bases outside the gene matches: 6. Germline-derived CDR1 and CDR2 are SGDLS and YYNGEE. CDR3 length equals 14 residues. CDR3 sequence (DNA): TGTGCCAGCAGCGTCAGGGGGGTTGGCTCACCCCTCCACTTT. It codes for CASSVRGVGSPLHF. Combining the CDR3 with reference TRBV9 and TRBJ1-6 gives the whole variable domain DSGVTQTPKHLITATGQRVTLRCSPRSGDLSVYWYQQSLDQGLQFLIQYYNGEERAKGNILERFSAQQFPDLHSELNLSSLELGDSALYFCASSVRGVGSPLHFGNGTRLTVT.

V usage is TRBV9 and J usage is TRBJ2-1; tentative D call: TRBD1 (6 bases). The germline CDR1 and CDR2 sequences are SGDLS and YYNGEE. Trimming took 3 bases from V and 6 from J, leaving 10 bases between them. The CDR3 is 13 residues long. The DNA for the CDR3 is TGTGCCAGCAGCGGGGGGACATCCAATGAGCAGTTCTTC. Protein product: CASSGGTSNEQFF. Complete variable domain (other parts from reference TRBV9 and TRBJ2-1): DSGVTQTPKHLITATGQRVTLRCSPRSGDLSVYWYQQSLDQGLQFLIQYYNGEERAKGNILERFSAQQFPDLHSELNLSSLELGDSALYFCASSGGTSNEQFFGPGTRLTVL.

The J gene is TRBJ1-2, the V gene TRBV28; D remains ambiguous. This CDR3 has 12 residues. Germline CDR1 MDHEN, CDR2 SYDVKM. V lost 3 bases and J 8 bases, leaving 10 bases between the germline ends. CDR3 in DNA: TGTGCCAGCAGTTTCCGGGGTCGGGGCTACACCTTC. Translated: CASSFRGRGYTF.

This clone came up once. V gene TRBV27 combines with J gene TRBJ1-2; tentatively, D is TRBD1 (6 bases). Germline CDR1 MNHEY, CDR2 SMNVEV (reference sequence). The CDR3 contains 14 residues. Deletions cut 3 bases from V and 2 bases from J, with 10 bases between. DNA of the CDR3: TGTGCCAGCAGTTTTTTAACAGGGAACTATGGCTACACCTTC. Translating it yields CASSFLTGNYGYTF.

The CDR3 is CASTRPRGTGGYYEQYF. The CDR3 nucleotides read TGTGCCAGCACCCGGCCCAGGGGGACAGGGGGCTACTACGAGCAGTACTTC. The chain combines TRBV2 with TRBJ2-7, with TRBD1 matching 12 bases. Germline loops: CDR1 SNHLY, CDR2 FYNNEI. The CDR3 sequence is 17 residues long. The trim removed 7 bases at V and 3 bases at J, leaving 13 bases unmatched.

V usage is TRBV5-4 and J usage is TRBJ2-7; 14 bases are a match to TRBD2. CDR1 SGHNT and CDR2 YYREEE come from the germline V gene (reference sequence). The CDR3 totals 15 residues. V was pared by 2 bases and J by 5 bases, with 3 bases of the junction left unmatched. CDR3 region: CASSLGTSGRNEQYF. CDR3 nucleotide sequence: TGTGCCAGCAGCTTAGGGACTAGCGGGAGAAACGAGCAGTACTTC. Full variable domain (outside the CDR3, taken from reference TRBV5-4 and TRBJ2-7): ETGVTQSPTHLIKTRGQQVTLRCSSQSGHNTVSWYQQALGQGPQFIFQYYREEENGRGNFPPRFSGLQFPNYSSELNVNALELDDSALYLCASSLGTSGRNEQYFGPGTRLTVT.

The CDR3 sequence is CASARGTEVGELFF. CDR3 sequence (DNA): TGTGCCTCCGCACGGGGCACGGAGGTGGGGGAGCTGTTTTTT. This chain connects TRBV27 to TRBJ2-2; either TRBD1 or TRBD2 may supply D (5 bases each). CDR3 length: 14 residues. Germline V gene data show CDR1 as MNHEY and CDR2 as SMNVEV (reference sequence). Between the trimmed V and J ends, which lost 11 bases and 8 bases, there was a span of 21 bases.